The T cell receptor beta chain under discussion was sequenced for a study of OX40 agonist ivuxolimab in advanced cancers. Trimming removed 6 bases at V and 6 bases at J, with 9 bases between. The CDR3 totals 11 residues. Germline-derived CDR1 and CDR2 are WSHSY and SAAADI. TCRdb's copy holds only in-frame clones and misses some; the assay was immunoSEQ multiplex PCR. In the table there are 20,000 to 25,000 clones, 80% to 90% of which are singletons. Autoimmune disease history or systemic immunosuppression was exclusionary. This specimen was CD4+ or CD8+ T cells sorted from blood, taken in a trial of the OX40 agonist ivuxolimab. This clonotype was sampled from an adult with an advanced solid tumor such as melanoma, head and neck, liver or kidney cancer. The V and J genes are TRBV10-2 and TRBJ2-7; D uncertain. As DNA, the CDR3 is TGCGCCAGCAGAGTAGCTTTCGAGCAGTACTTC. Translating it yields CASRVAFEQYF.